This T cell receptor (beta chain) comes out of a study of T-cell memory formation after mild COVID-19. The CDR3 has 16 amino acids. CDR1 MGHRA and CDR2 YSYEKL come from the germline V gene. The V segment lost 6 bases and the J segment 0 bases; nucleotides outside the gene matches: 5. A remark on this clonotype: Its target is unknown.

5'RACE with constant-segment primers built TCRalpha and TCRbeta cDNA libraries with UMIs. TCRdb used MiXCR to reprocess the 5' RACE reads, holding one entry per CDR3 protein. The table has 350,000 or so distinct CDR3 sequences, roughly 20% seen once. Study-wide points: The study detected some responding clones in pre-infection memory, suggesting cross-reactive memory joined. A second wave expanding day 15 to 37 was CD4+-biased; contracting clones were balanced.

The sequencing input was PBMCs or a T cell subset sorted from them (not recorded which). The sequence was collected from a man aged 18 to 29 who had mild COVID-19 (a few samples of this study predate the infection). Cell type and time point are not known. The chain recombines TRBV4-1 with TRBJ2-7; 13 nucleotides match TRBD2. The CDR3 nucleotides read TGCGCCAGCAGGTTAAGGACTAGCGGGGGCTCCTACGAGCAGTACTTC. Translation: CASRLRTSGGSYEQYF.